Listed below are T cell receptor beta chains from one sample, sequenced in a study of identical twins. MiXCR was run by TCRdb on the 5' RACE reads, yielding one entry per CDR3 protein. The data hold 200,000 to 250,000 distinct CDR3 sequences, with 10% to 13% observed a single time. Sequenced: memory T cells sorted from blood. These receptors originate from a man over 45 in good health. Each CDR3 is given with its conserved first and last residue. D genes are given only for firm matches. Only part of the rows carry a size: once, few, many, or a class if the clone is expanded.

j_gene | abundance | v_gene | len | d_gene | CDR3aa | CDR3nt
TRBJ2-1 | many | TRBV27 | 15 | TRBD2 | CASSLRPGGPNEQFF | TGTGCCAGCAGTTTAAGGCCGGGGGGGCCCAATGAGCAGTTCTTC
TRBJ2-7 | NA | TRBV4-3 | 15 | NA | CASSQGTTAEYEQYF | TGCGCCAGCAGCCAAGGGACGACAGCTGAGTACGAGCAGTACTTC
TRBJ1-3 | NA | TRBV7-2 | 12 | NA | CASSLPVGPIYF | TGTGCCAGCAGCTTACCCGTAGGTCCCATATATTTT
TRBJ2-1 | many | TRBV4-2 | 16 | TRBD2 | CASSQGAGGTYNEQFF | TGTGCCAGCAGCCAAGGCGCGGGGGGAACCTACAATGAGCAGTTCTTC
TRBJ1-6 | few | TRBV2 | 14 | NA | CASSASGRYSPLHF | TGTGCCAGCAGTGCCTCGGGACGGTATTCACCCCTCCACTTT
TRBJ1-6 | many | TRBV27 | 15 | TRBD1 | CASSFGQGYNSPLHF | TGTGCCAGCAGTTTCGGACAGGGATATAATTCACCCCTCCACTTT
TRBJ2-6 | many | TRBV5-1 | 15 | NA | CASSLMTSGANVLTF | TGCGCCAGCAGCTTAATGACCTCTGGGGCCAACGTCCTGACTTTC
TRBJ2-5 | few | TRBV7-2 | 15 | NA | CASSHPWDSRETQYF | TGTGCCAGCAGCCATCCGTGGGATTCTCGAGAGACCCAGTACTTC
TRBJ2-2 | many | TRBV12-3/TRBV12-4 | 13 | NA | CASSLSFGGELFF | TGTGCCAGCAGCCTTAGCTTTGGCGGGGAGCTGTTTTTT
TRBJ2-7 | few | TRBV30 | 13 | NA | CAFSTGTPYEQYF | TGTGCCTTTTCGACCGGGACACCCTACGAGCAGTACTTC
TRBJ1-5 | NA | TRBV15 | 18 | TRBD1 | CATGRRTGGRLGGQPQHF | TGTGCCACCGGGCGGAGGACAGGGGGGAGGTTGGGCGGACAGCCCCAGCATTTT
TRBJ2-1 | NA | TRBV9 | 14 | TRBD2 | CASSVISGVNEQFF | TGTGCCAGCAGCGTAATTAGCGGGGTTAATGAGCAGTTCTTC
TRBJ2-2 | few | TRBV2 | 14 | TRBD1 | CADSTGTNTGELFF | TGTGCCGATTCGACAGGGACGAACACCGGGGAGCTGTTTTTT
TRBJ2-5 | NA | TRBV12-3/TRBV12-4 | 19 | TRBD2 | CASSSPGPGLAGHQETQYF | TGTGCCAGCAGTTCCCCCGGCCCGGGACTAGCGGGGCATCAAGAGACCCAGTACTTC
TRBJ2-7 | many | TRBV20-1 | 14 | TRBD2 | CSANNPSGRGFAHF | TGCAGTGCTAATAATCCTAGCGGGAGGGGGTTTGCGCACTTC
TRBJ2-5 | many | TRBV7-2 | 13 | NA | CASSLANRGIQYF | TGTGCCAGCAGCTTAGCGAATAGGGGGATCCAGTACTTC
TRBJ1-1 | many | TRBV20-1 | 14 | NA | CSARDPRDNTEAFF | TGCAGTGCTAGAGATCCCAGGGACAACACTGAAGCTTTCTTT
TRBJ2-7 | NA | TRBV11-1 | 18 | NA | CASSLSSGGGTGSLEQYF | TGTGCCAGCAGCCTATCCTCCGGCGGGGGGACAGGCTCTCTCGAGCAGTACTTC